The rows below give T cell receptor beta chains drawn from one sample of a study of T-cell reconstitution after alpha-beta-depleted transplantation in children. TCRdb independently ran MiXCR on the PCR reads; one entry per CDR3 protein. The table shows more than 300,000 distinct CDR3 sequences, with around 16% occurring only once. The specimen was PBMCs, mostly from graft donor cells, collected 360 days after TCRalphabeta/CD19-depleted stem cell transplant. These receptors came from a male patient aged 2-9 years who had a stem cell transplant for acute lymphoblastic leukemia, so the T cells may come from the graft donor. Both conserved end residues are part of each CDR3. A D gene is named only where the DNA matches it firmly. Clone size is not always given. Where it is, it says once, few, many or a class for expanded clones.

TRBV12-3/TRBV12-4	many	TRBJ2-7	TRBD2	TGTGCCAGCAGTTTATGGAGCGGGAGCACCTACGAGCAGTACTTC	CASSLWSGSTYEQYF
TRBV4-3	few	TRBJ2-1	-	TGCGCCAGCAGCCAAGAAAGTCTCGGGACACCTTACAATGAGCAGTTCTTC	CASSQESLGTPYNEQFF
TRBV5-1	-	TRBJ2-7	-	TGCGCCAGCAGCCCCTACGCGGCACGCCAGACCTACGAGCAGTACTTC	CASSPYAARQTYEQYF
TRBV29-1	few	TRBJ1-1	-	TGCAGCGTTCAGGGTATCACTGAAGCTTTCTTT	CSVQGITEAFF
TRBV5-1	many	TRBJ2-3	-	TGCGCCAGCAGCATTGGCCCCCCAGATACGCAGTATTTT	CASSIGPPDTQYF
TRBV20-1	few	TRBJ2-1	TRBD2	TGCAGTGCGCAGCGGGAGATGAATGAGCAGTTCTTC	CSAQREMNEQFF
TRBV7-2	few	TRBJ1-5	-	TGTGCCAGCAGCTTAAGGCAGGGGCATCAGCCCCAGCATTTT	CASSLRQGHQPQHF
TRBV29-1	-	TRBJ2-1	TRBD2	TGCAGCGTTGGGCCCAGCGGGAAGAATGAGCAGTTCTTC	CSVGPSGKNEQFF
TRBV9	-	TRBJ1-1	-	TGTGCCAGCAGCGTAGAGGGTCGTGGCACTGAAGCTTTCTTT	CASSVEGRGTEAFF
TRBV3-1	-	TRBJ2-7	-	TGTGCCAGCAGTCTTAGGCGGGCGGGCCGGAGCTACGAGCAGTACTTC	CASSLRRAGRSYEQYF
TRBV29-1	-	TRBJ2-2	-	TGCAGCGTTACTCCCAGGGGGGGAGGACACACCGGGGAGCTGTTTTTT	CSVTPRGGGHTGELFF
TRBV29-1	few	TRBJ1-1	-	TGCAGCGTTGGGGCAGGGCTAACTGAAGCTTTCTTT	CSVGAGLTEAFF
TRBV28	-	TRBJ1-5	TRBD1	TGTGCCAGCAGTTTGGGACAGGGGTTGGGTCAGCCCCAGCATTTT	CASSLGQGLGQPQHF
TRBV7-2	few	TRBJ2-3	-	TGTGCCAGCAGCTTAGGGACAAACGGTCGCACAGATACGCAGTATTTT	CASSLGTNGRTDTQYF
TRBV12-5	-	TRBJ1-2	-	TGTGCTAGTGGTTCTCCTACAGTTAATGGCTACACCTTC	CASGSPTVNGYTF
TRBV4-3	many	TRBJ2-2	TRBD2	TGCGCCAGCAGCCAAGATCGGCGGACTAGCGGGGCCGGGGAGCTGTTTTTT	CASSQDRRTSGAGELFF
TRBV20-1	few	TRBJ2-3	-	TGCAGTGGGGTACGGGGAGAACTCACAGATACGCAGTATTTT	CSGVRGELTDTQYF
TRBV5-1	-	TRBJ2-1	-	TGCGCCAGCGGCTCTGAGACCAATGAGCAGTTCTTC	CASGSETNEQFF
TRBV20-1	few	TRBJ2-5	TRBD2	TGCAGTGCTAGAGGGGGCGGGAGTGAGACCCAGTACTTC	CSARGGGSETQYF
TRBV7-9	many	TRBJ2-1	TRBD2	TGTGCCAGCAGCTTCTCCGGGACTAGCAATGAGCAGTTCTTC	CASSFSGTSNEQFF
TRBV7-2	few	TRBJ2-1	TRBD1	TGTGCCAGCAAGATCGACAGGGTATCCTACAATGAGCAGTTCTTC	CASKIDRVSYNEQFF
TRBV7-8	-	TRBJ2-7	-	TGTGCCAGCGTCCTAGGGAGTACTCCAGCCTACGAGCAGTACTTC	CASVLGSTPAYEQYF
TRBV7-9	many	TRBJ2-2	TRBD1	TGTGCCAGCGCCGGGACAGGGGACACCGGGGAGCTGTTTTTT	CASAGTGDTGELFF
TRBV24-1	few	TRBJ2-7	TRBD1	TGTGCCACCAGTGATCGCGACAGGGGGATCTTCTACGAGCAGTACTTC	CATSDRDRGIFYEQYF
TRBV10-3	-	TRBJ1-1	TRBD1	TGTGCCATCAGTGAACAGGGGGGGACTGAAGCTTTCTTT	CAISEQGGTEAFF
TRBV12-3/TRBV12-4	many	TRBJ2-3	TRBD2	TGTGCCAGCAGTTTAGTCCCAGCGGGAGATCATACGCAGTATTTT	CASSLVPAGDHTQYF
TRBV10-3	few	TRBJ1-2	-	TGTGCCATCAGAGCTCCGGGACGGCTCAACTATGGCTACACCTTC	CAIRAPGRLNYGYTF
TRBV3-1	few	TRBJ1-1	TRBD1	TGTGCCAGCAGCCTGGACAGGGTTGATGTCACTGAAGCTTTCTTT	CASSLDRVDVTEAFF
TRBV6-5	-	TRBJ1-1	-	TGTGCCAGCAGTTACACCCTCACCCTGGGACAGAACACTGAAGCTTTCTTT	CASSYTLTLGQNTEAFF
TRBV7-6	few	TRBJ2-5	TRBD2	TGTGCCAGCAGCTTAGCGGGACTAGCGGGAGATGGCTTCCAGTACTTC	CASSLAGLAGDGFQYF
TRBV7-2	few	TRBJ2-7	-	TGTGCCAGCAGCTTAGCTGACTATGGAAAGTACGAGCAGTACTTC	CASSLADYGKYEQYF
TRBV29-1	many	TRBJ2-3	-	TGCAGCGTTGCCGTAATAAGTTTCTCGCTAGCAGAACACACAGATACGCAGTATTTT	CSVAVISFSLAEHTDTQYF
TRBV12-3/TRBV12-4	once	TRBJ2-4	-	TGTGCCAGCAGACCAGGACGGGAAAACATTCAGTACTTC	CASRPGRENIQYF
TRBV7-8	-	TRBJ1-4	-	TGTGCCAGCCGACCGCGAGGTCTTTGTGAAAAACTGTTTTTT	CASRPRGLCEKLFF
TRBV15	many	TRBJ2-1	-	TGTGCCACCAGCAATCAGCGGATCTACAATGAGCAGTTCTTC	CATSNQRIYNEQFF
TRBV20-1	many	TRBJ2-5	TRBD2	TGCAGTGCTAGGCCCGGGACTAGCGGGAGTAAGACCCAGTACTTC	CSARPGTSGSKTQYF
TRBV5-4	-	TRBJ2-1	TRBD2	TGTGCCAGCAGCTCTCCCGGGACTAAAGAATTTTATACCTACAATGAGCAGTTCTTC	CASSSPGTKEFYTYNEQFF
TRBV9	-	TRBJ2-4	-	TGTGCCAGCAGCGTAAGCCTGGGGGGCTCGCGCGAAAACATTCAGTACTTC	CASSVSLGGSRENIQYF
TRBV12-3/TRBV12-4	many	TRBJ2-2	-	TGTGCCAGCAGCCCAGAAGGGCGAGTCACCGGGGAGCTGTTTTTT	CASSPEGRVTGELFF
TRBV29-1	few	TRBJ2-1	TRBD2	TGCAGCGTTAAAGGTTTAGGGGCGGGAGGGGAGCAGTTCTTC	CSVKGLGAGGEQFF
TRBV6-2/TRBV6-3	few	TRBJ1-2	TRBD1	TGTGCCAGCAGTCCGGGACAGCTCTATGGCTACACCTTC	CASSPGQLYGYTF
TRBV20-1	many	TRBJ2-2	TRBD1	TGCAGTGCTAGGCCCCCAGGGGGATCGAACACCGGGGAGCTGTTTTTT	CSARPPGGSNTGELFF
TRBV7-6	many	TRBJ2-2	-	TGTGCCAGCAGCTTGGGATTCACAGGGCAAGGCACCGGGGAGCTGTTTTTT	CASSLGFTGQGTGELFF
TRBV9	-	TRBJ2-2	-	TGTGCCAGCAGCGCGCCTAGACAGGGAGGGACCGGGGAGCTGTTTTTT	CASSAPRQGGTGELFF
TRBV5-1	-	TRBJ2-7	TRBD1	TGCGCCAGCAGCAGGGACAGCATTATCTCCTACGAGCAGTACTTC	CASSRDSIISYEQYF
TRBV20-1	-	TRBJ2-3	TRBD2	TGCAGTGCTAGTCCGTCCGTGCGCGGACTAGCGGGTTTT	CSASPSVRGLAGF
TRBV28	few	TRBJ2-4	TRBD2	TGTGCCAGCAGCCGAAGCGGGAGTAACATTCAGTACTTC	CASSRSGSNIQYF
TRBV12-3/TRBV12-4	few	TRBJ2-2	-	TGTGCCAGCAGTTTAGCGGGGAACAGGGTCGACACCGGGGAGCTGTTTTTT	CASSLAGNRVDTGELFF
TRBV29-1	few	TRBJ2-7	TRBD2	TGCAGCGTTGCTAGCGGGCTCCCTCCCTACGAGCAGTACTTC	CSVASGLPPYEQYF
TRBV3-1	-	TRBJ1-5	-	TGTGCCAGCAGTCCCGACAGGCTGGATCAGCCCCAGCATTTT	CASSPDRLDQPQHF
TRBV11-2	-	TRBJ2-5	-	TGTGCCAGCAGCCCCGGACGTGGAGGGGAAGAGACCCAGTACTTC	CASSPGRGGEETQYF
TRBV2	-	TRBJ2-4	TRBD2	TGTGCCAGCAGGCCCCTCCCTAGCGGGATCGAGGGGCACATTCAGTACTTC	CASRPLPSGIEGHIQYF
TRBV15	few	TRBJ1-1	-	TGTGCCACCAGCAGAGAAGGTGAGGAGTCTGAAGCTTTCTTT	CATSREGEESEAFF
TRBV12-3/TRBV12-4	-	TRBJ2-2	-	TGTGCCACCCCGGGTGACACCGGGGAGCTGTTTTTT	CATPGDTGELFF
TRBV6-5	-	TRBJ2-7	TRBD2	TGTGCCAGCAGTCACGCCCGTTCGACTAGCGGGAAGGACGAGCAGTACTTC	CASSHARSTSGKDEQYF
TRBV6-1	-	TRBJ2-6	TRBD2	TGTGCCAGCAGCCCTACGGCGACTAGCTACTCTGGGGCCAACGTCCTGACTTTC	CASSPTATSYSGANVLTF
TRBV20-1	-	TRBJ2-7	-	TGCAGTGCTAGACCGGACGGGTACGAGCAGTACTTC	CSARPDGYEQYF